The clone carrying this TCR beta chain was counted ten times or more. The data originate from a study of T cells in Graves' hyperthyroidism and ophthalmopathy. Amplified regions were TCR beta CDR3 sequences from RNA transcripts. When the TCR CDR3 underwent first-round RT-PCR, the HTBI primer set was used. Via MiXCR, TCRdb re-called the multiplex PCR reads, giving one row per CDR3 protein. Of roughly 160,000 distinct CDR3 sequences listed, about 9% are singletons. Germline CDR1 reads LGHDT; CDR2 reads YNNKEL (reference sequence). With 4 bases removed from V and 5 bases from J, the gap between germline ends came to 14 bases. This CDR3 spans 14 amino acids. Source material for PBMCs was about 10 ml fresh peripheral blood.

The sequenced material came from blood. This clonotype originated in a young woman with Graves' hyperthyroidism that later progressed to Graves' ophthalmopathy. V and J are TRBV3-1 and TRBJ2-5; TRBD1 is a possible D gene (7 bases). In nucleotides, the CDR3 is TGTGCCAGCAGCCTCACAGGGGCGGGGGAGACCCAGTACTTC. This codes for CASSLTGAGETQYF.